What follows are 25 T cell receptor beta chains derived from one specimen sequenced in a study of blood T cells in healthy people across ages. Using a J-beta primer mix together with a sample-barcoded 5' primer, a second PCR was run for about 7 to 12 cycles. TCRdb independently ran MiXCR on the 5' RACE reads; one entry per CDR3 protein. The data contain 1.5 million to 2 million distinct CDR3 sequences, roughly 32% of them singletons. The sequencing input was blood. The receptors stem from a woman aged 25 to 39 in good health.

This clonotype was counted between two and nine times. The chain joins TRBV12-3 or TRBV12-4 to TRBJ2-5; tentatively, D is TRBD2 (5 bases). This CDR3 is 16 amino acids long. The V gene lost 5 bases and the J gene lost 11 bases, with 27 bases spanning the gap. This CDR3 is CASSRLSGYVHNEQYF. The DNA for the CDR3 is TGTGCCAGCAGTCGACTATCCGGCTATGTACATAATGAGCAGTACTTC.

Regarding this clonotype: Germline and junction disagree at one end, which may indicate a read error. The chain is built from TRBV30 and TRBJ1-2; D ambiguous. Per the germline V gene, CDR1 is GTSNPN and CDR2 is SVGIG (reference sequence). The CDR3 consists of 15 residues. The CDR3 reads CAWRAPVLRNYDYTF. Here the CDR3 DNA reads TGTGCCTGGAGGGCCCCCGTGTTGAGGAACTATGACTACACCTTC.

The CDR3, as DNA: TGTGCCAGCAGTATCCGGACTGACTCCTACGAGCAGTACTTC. It translates to CASSIRTDSYEQYF. The rearrangement joins TRBV6-6 to TRBJ2-7, with a possible D match to TRBD2 (5 bases). V shed 5 bases and J shed 0 bases, with 11 bases lying between them. The CDR3 runs to 14 residues. The germline V gene encodes CDR1 MNHNY and CDR2 SVGAGI (reference sequence).

This clonotype was observed a single time. The V gene is TRBV25-1, the J gene TRBJ2-1; 7 nucleotides align to TRBD1. The ends lost 1 base at V and 10 bases at J; junction bases unmatched: 10. The germline V gene has CDR1 MGHDK and CDR2 SYGVNS. This CDR3 region has 15 residues. CDR3 bases: TGTGCCAGCAGTGAATCCTCAACAGGGGAGAAGGAGCAGTTCTTC. Amino acid sequence: CASSESSTGEKEQFF. Supplemented by reference TRBV25-1 and TRBJ2-1, the full variable domain reads EADIYQTPRYLVIGTGKKITLECSQTMGHDKMYWYQQDPGMELHLIHYSYGVNSTEKGDLSSESTVSRIRTEHFPLTLESARPSHTSQYLCASSESSTGEKEQFFGPGTRLTVL.

V and J are TRBV10-3 and TRBJ1-1; 9 nucleotides line up with TRBD1. J was trimmed by 6 bases and V by 6 bases; bases with no gene match: 8. CDR1 ENHRY and CDR2 SYGVKD come from the germline V gene. The CDR3 totals 14 residues. The CDR3 reads CAIRLSGQGPEAFF. CDR3 DNA: TGTGCCATCAGACTCTCGGGACAGGGACCTGAAGCTTTCTTT.

V is TRBV6-1 and J is TRBJ2-5; D possibly corresponds to TRBD2 (6 bases). The end of the DNA is better explained by TRBJ2-7, so the J call may be wrong. Germline loops: CDR1 MNHNS, CDR2 SASEGT. This CDR3 comprises 14 residues. The chain's CDR3 is CASSDRSRGREQYF. DNA for the CDR3: TGTGCCAGCAGTGACCGGTCGCGGGGCCGCGAGCAGTACTTC.

The rearrangement joins TRBV5-1 to TRBJ2-1; D remains unclear. This CDR3 contains 15 residues. Germline CDR1 SGHRS, CDR2 YFSETQ. Trimming took off 5 bases at V and 5 bases at J, with 17 bases between the two ends. The CDR3 is CASSSRGGSHNEQFF. Here the CDR3 DNA reads TGCGCCAGCAGTTCCCGAGGCGGAAGTCACAATGAGCAGTTCTTC.

The count of this clonotype is one. This chain links TRBV7-9 with TRBJ1-4, with D perhaps TRBD1 (5 bases). Germline V gene data show CDR1 as SEHNR and CDR2 as FQNEAQ (reference sequence). V shed 1 base and J shed 8 bases, with 14 bases lying between them. The CDR3 runs to 15 residues. The CDR3 DNA reads as TGTGCCAGCAGCTTAGTGGGGACGGAACTCGAAAAACTGTTTTTT. Its translation: CASSLVGTELEKLFF.

The gene calls are TRBV5-5 and TRBJ2-1; 8 bases map to TRBD2. Germline V gene data show CDR1 as SGHKS and CDR2 as YYEKEE (reference sequence). CDR3 length: 16 amino acids. The ends lost 0 bases at V and 1 base at J; junction bases unmatched: 3. CDR3 loop: CASSLAERESYNEQFF. CDR3 coding DNA: TGTGCCAGCAGCTTGGCCGAGCGGGAGTCCTACAATGAGCAGTTCTTC.

About this clonotype: A read error may produce the germline difference seen at one junction end. V and J are TRBV12-3 or TRBV12-4 and TRBJ1-2; D unresolved. The CDR3 extends over 12 amino acids. CDR3 bases: TGTACCAGCAGCCATGACACTTATGGCTACACCTTC. It encodes CTSSHDTYGYTF.

The V gene is TRBV5-1, the J gene TRBJ2-7; tentative D call: TRBD1 (5 bases). V dropped 0 bases and J dropped 0 bases, with 13 bases sitting between them. In germline, CDR1 is SGHRS, CDR2 YFSETQ. The CDR3 extends over 16 amino acids. The CDR3 DNA reads as TGCGCCAGCAGCTTGGTTGCTTGGGGCACCTCCTACGAGCAGTACTTC. Its protein is CASSLVAWGTSYEQYF.

The rearrangement links TRBV30 to TRBJ1-1, with 8 bases fitting TRBD1. Germline CDR1 reads GTSNPN; CDR2 reads SVGIG (reference sequence). J was trimmed by 1 base and V by 8 bases; bases with no gene match: 9. The CDR3 loop spans 14 amino acids. CDR3 amino acids: CARKLQGGNTEAFF. CDR3 nucleotides: TGTGCCAGAAAACTACAGGGGGGGAACACTGAAGCTTTCTTT.

This clonotype occurred a few times. V is TRBV20-1 and J is TRBJ1-1; D remains ambiguous. Trimming removed 0 bases from V and 7 bases from J, with 12 bases in between. The germline V gene encodes CDR1 DFQATT and CDR2 SNEGSKA (reference sequence). This CDR3 has 13 residues. The DNA of the CDR3 is TGCAGTGCTAGAGAGCTCGGACGGGATGAAGCTTTCTTT. Amino acids: CSARELGRDEAFF.

In regard to this clonotype: This may be a read error: a much more frequent sequence differs by one nucleotide. The J gene is TRBJ1-5, the V gene TRBV7-9; D is unclear. V gave up 7 bases and J gave up 3 bases, with 13 bases separating them. There are 14 residues in the CDR3. Germline CDR1 and CDR2: SEHNR and FQNEAQ (reference sequence). The CDR3: CASNSAQANQPQHF. The DNA for the CDR3 is TGTGCCAGCAACTCGGCCCAGGCCAATCAGCCCCAGCATTTT. Full variable domain (remainder filled in from reference TRBV7-9 and TRBJ1-5): DTGVSQNPRHKITKRGQNVTFRCDPISEHNRLYWYRQTLGQGPEFLTYFQNEAQLEKSRLLSDRFSAERPKGSFSTLEIQRTEQGDSAMYLCASNSAQANQPQHFGDGTRLSIL.

The chain links TRBV20-1 to TRBJ1-2, with D hard to call. Germline assignment: CDR1 DFQATT and CDR2 SNEGSKA (reference sequence). The CDR3 is 11 residues long. With 0 bases removed from V and 8 bases from J, the gap between germline ends came to 7 bases. This chain's CDR3 is CSARDREGYTF. Here the CDR3 DNA reads TGCAGTGCTAGAGATAGAGAAGGCTACACCTTC.

This clonotype was seen once. V and J are TRBV6-1 and TRBJ2-7; either TRBD1 or TRBD2 may fit D (6 bases each). The V end lost 3 bases, the J end lost 7 bases, and 19 bases lay between the germline ends. Per germline, CDR1 MNHNS and CDR2 SASEGT. The CDR3 totals 15 residues. The CDR3 bases are TGTGCCAGCAGTGAGCGGGGCAGGGGAATAGGGGAGCAGTACTTC. It codes for CASSERGRGIGEQYF.

This clonotype was seen a single time. This may stem from a read error, because a much larger clone lies one nucleotide away. The chain is built from TRBV27 and TRBJ1-5, with 9 nucleotides matching TRBD1. This CDR3 has 14 amino acids. In germline, CDR1 is MNHEY, CDR2 SMNVEV (reference sequence). The CDR3 nucleotides read TGTGCCAGCAGGCTAACAGGGGGCAATCGGCCCCAGCATTTT. Translating it yields CASRLTGGNRPQHF.

This clonotype was detected only a few times. The rearrangement links TRBV24-1 to TRBJ2-3; D is ambiguous. CDR1 and CDR2 (germline): KGHDR, SFDVKD. With 9 bases removed from V and 8 bases from J, the gap between germline ends came to 8 bases. The CDR3 runs to 10 residues. The CDR3 nucleotides read TGTGCCACCGGAACCGGTACGCAGTATTTT. Residues: CATGTGTQYF.

The V and J genes are TRBV20-1 and TRBJ1-2, with 7 bases that match TRBD1. Trimming took 0 bases from V and 4 from J; bases not matched to a gene: 8. This CDR3 spans 15 amino acids. Per the germline V gene, CDR1 is DFQATT and CDR2 is SNEGSKA (reference sequence). The CDR3 DNA reads as TGCAGTGCTAGAGACCACCGACAGGGCCGCTATGGCTACACCTTC. This codes for CSARDHRQGRYGYTF.

The table lists this clonotype with a few counts. The chain carries TRBV4-2 and TRBJ2-7, with D unclear. CDR1 LGHNA and CDR2 YNFKEQ come from the germline V gene. This CDR3 region has 16 residues. Between the trimmed V and J ends, which lost 0 bases and 0 bases, there was a span of 12 bases. The CDR3 here is CASSQEVSQSSYEQYF. Here the CDR3 DNA reads TGTGCCAGCAGCCAAGAGGTATCCCAGAGCTCCTACGAGCAGTACTTC.

This sequence joins TRBV6-1 and TRBJ2-5; 9 positions agree with TRBD2. This CDR3 spans 15 amino acids. Germline V gene sequence: CDR1 MNHNS, CDR2 SASEGT. The CDR3 loop is CSTRKRGALQETQYF. Written as DNA, the CDR3 is TGTTCTACGAGAAAGCGGGGGGCGCTACAAGAGACCCAGTACTTC.

This clonotype was detected ten times or more. The chain has TRBV6-2 or TRBV6-3 and TRBJ2-7, with TRBD2 as a possible D gene (6 bases). Germline V gene sequence: CDR1 MNHEY, CDR2 SVGEGT. The CDR3 is 15 residues long. Trimming pared 6 bases from V and 1 base from J, leaving 16 bases between. As DNA, the CDR3 is TGTGCCAGCAGCTTCCCCTCTAGCGCGTCCTACGAGCAGTACTTC. Its protein is CASSFPSSASYEQYF.

The V gene is TRBV6-5, the J gene TRBJ1-4; D uncertain. The CDR3 consists of 15 residues. Trimming stripped 5 bases from V and 7 bases from J, with 17 bases between. Germline V gene lookup returns CDR1 MNHEY and CDR2 SVGAGI. The CDR3 reads CASSPDTELVEKLFF. The CDR3 DNA is TGTGCCAGCAGTCCCGACACGGAACTGGTTGAAAAACTGTTTTTT.

V usage is TRBV6-9 and J usage is TRBJ2-1, with a possible D match to TRBD1 (6 bases). CDR3 length equals 22 residues. Germline CDR1 reads MNHGY; CDR2 reads SVAAGI. V lost 7 bases and J lost 0, with 34 bases in between. The CDR3: CASIWFRDTKVPRFSSYNEQFF. The DNA of the CDR3 is TGTGCCAGCATTTGGTTTAGGGACACGAAGGTTCCCCGGTTTAGCTCCTACAATGAGCAGTTCTTC.

This clonotype was observed a handful of times. The CDR3 here is CATSTTTDTDTQYF. For the CDR3, the DNA is TGTGCCACCAGCACTACGACCGACACAGATACGCAGTATTTT. The chain joins TRBV15 to TRBJ2-3; D not resolved. Germline-derived CDR1 and CDR2 are LNHNV and YYDKDF (reference sequence). This CDR3 has 14 amino acids. V shed 4 bases and J shed 2 bases, with 10 bases lying between them.